The T cell receptor (beta chain) described here comes from a study of T cells expressing NK-cell markers. CDR3 length: 15 amino acids. The germline CDR1 and CDR2 sequences are SEHNR and FQNEAQ (reference sequence). General study findings and limits: Dominant NKG2C+ clonotypes were found to form about 1.0-7.5% of CD8+ T cells in six donors.

Each CDR3 protein gets one entry in TCRdb, which reprocessed the 5' RACE reads and gives no DNA. In total, the table holds 350,000 to 400,000 distinct CDR3 sequences. Comments on this clonotype: Its antigen is currently unknown.

This receptor was obtained from a woman in her forties or fifties in good health. The rearrangement links TRBV7-9 to TRBJ2-7; TCRdb gives TRBD2 as the D gene, but with no DNA this cannot be confirmed. The specimen sequenced was blood T cells: a sorted CD56 or NKG2C T cell subset, CD4+ or CD8+ T cells, or bulk PBMC T cells (not recorded which). Here the CDR3 reads CASSVGDGYTYEQYF.